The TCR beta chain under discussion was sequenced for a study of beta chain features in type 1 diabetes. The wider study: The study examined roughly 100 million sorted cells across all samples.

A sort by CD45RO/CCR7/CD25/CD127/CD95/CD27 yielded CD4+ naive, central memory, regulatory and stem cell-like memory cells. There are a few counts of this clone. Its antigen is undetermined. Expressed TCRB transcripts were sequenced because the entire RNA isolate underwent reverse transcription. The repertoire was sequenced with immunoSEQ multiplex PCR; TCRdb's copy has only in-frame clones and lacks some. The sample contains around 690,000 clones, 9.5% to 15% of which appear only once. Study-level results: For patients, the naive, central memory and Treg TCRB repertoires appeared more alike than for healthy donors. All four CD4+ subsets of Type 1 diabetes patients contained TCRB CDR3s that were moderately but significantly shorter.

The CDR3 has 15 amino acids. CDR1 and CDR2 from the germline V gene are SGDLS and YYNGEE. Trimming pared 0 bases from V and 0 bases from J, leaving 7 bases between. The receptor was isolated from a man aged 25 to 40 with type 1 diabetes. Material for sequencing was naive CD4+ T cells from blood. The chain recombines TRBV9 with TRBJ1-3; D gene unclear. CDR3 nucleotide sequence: TGTGCCAGCAGCGTAGATCCGGCCTCTGGAAACACCATATATTTT. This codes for CASSVDPASGNTIYF.